One T cell receptor (beta chain) is described in this entry. The data belong to a study of blood T cell repertoires in COVID-19. Study context: Specimens from acute and convalescent COVID-19 originated in the United States, Italy and Spain. PBMCs, B-cell-depleted T cells, or T cells were the source of the cDNA or gDNA that made up the material.

Trimming at V came to 5 bases and at J to 0 bases, leaving 13 bases not matched to a gene. This CDR3 spans 19 amino acids. Germline assignment: CDR1 SGHAT and CDR2 FQNNGV. Original processing methods: Reference gene primer amplification in the assay estimated nucleated cell counts. Assay used: immunoSEQ multiplex PCR; TCRdb lists only in-frame clones, some missing. That table gives V, J and clone size, and the DNA gave D and trimming. The data hold about 150,000 clones, with roughly nine tenths observed a single time. The V gene is TRBV11-2, the J gene TRBJ2-2, with TRBD2 matching 9 bases. The sequenced sample was peripheral blood. The TCR originated in a man between 18 and 35 years old with COVID-19, enrolled during active disease. The CDR3 here is CASSPLQWREGPNTGELFF. The DNA for the CDR3 is TGTGCCAGCAGCCCATTACAATGGCGGGAGGGCCCGAACACCGGGGAGCTGTTTTTT.